This T cell receptor (beta chain) was recorded in a study of Graves' ophthalmopathy and Graves' hyperthyroidism. Transcripts of RNA were the source for amplifying TCR beta CDR3 regions. The first-round RT-PCR employed HTBI primers together with the Qiagen OneStep RT-PCR kit. A multiplex PCR was then performed as the second round. TCRdb re-called the multiplex PCR reads with MiXCR, one entry per CDR3 protein. In the table there are tens of thousands of distinct CDR3 sequences, roughly half of which are singletons. This clonotype was seen at least ten times. This clonotype originated in an adult woman with Graves' ophthalmopathy. The specimen sequenced was peripheral blood.

As DNA, the CDR3 is TGTGCCAGTAGCAAGGCGGGAGGGGGTAGGGAGACCCAGTACTTC. Translation gives CASSKAGGGRETQYF. The rearrangement joins TRBV19 to TRBJ2-5; TRBD2 aligns across 9 bases. Trimming removed 6 bases from V and 5 bases from J; junction bases left unmatched: 10. Germline lookup yields CDR1 LNHDA and CDR2 SQIVND (reference sequence). The CDR3 consists of 15 residues.